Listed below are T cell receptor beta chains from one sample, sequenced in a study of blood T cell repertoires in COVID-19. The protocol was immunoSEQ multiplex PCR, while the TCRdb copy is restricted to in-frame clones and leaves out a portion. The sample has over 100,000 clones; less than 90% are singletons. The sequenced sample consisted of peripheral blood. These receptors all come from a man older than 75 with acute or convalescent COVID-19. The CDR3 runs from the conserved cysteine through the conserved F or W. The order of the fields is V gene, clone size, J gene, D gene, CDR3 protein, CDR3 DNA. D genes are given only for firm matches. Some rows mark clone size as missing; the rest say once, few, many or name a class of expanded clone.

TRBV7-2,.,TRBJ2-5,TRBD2,CASSPLRGAGLAVQETQYF,TGTGCCAGCAGCCCCCTTAGGGGGGCGGGACTAGCGGTACAAGAGACCCAGTACTTC
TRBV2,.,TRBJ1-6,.,CATVGGGANSPLHF,TGTGCCACCGTAGGGGGGGGCGCAAATTCACCCCTCCACTTT
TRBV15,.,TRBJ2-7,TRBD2,CATSREGSGRSREQYF,TGTGCCACCAGCAGAGAAGGAAGCGGGAGATCGAGGGAGCAGTACTTC
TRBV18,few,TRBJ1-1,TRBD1,CASSPRSGTGGLNTEAFF,TGTGCCAGCTCACCACGATCCGGGACAGGGGGATTGAACACTGAAGCTTTCTTT
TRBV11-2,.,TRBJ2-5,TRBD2,CASSPRGAGGKETQYF,TGTGCCAGCAGCCCCCGAGGAGCGGGAGGCAAAGAGACCCAGTACTTC
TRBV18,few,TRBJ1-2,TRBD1,CASSSQGGADGYTF,TGTGCCAGCTCCTCCCAGGGGGGCGCGGATGGCTACACCTTC
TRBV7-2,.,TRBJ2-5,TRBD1,CASRRGQQETQYF,TGTGCCAGCAGACGGGGACAGCAAGAGACCCAGTACTTC
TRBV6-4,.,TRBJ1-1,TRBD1,CASSVQGGTEAFF,TGTGCCAGCAGTGTGCAGGGGGGCACTGAAGCTTTCTTT
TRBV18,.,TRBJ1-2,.,CAGRAAANYGYTF,TGTGCCGGTAGAGCGGCAGCTAACTATGGCTACACCTTC
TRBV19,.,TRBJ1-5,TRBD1,CASVARDRGSNQPQHF,TGTGCCTCCGTTGCACGGGACAGGGGTAGCAATCAGCCCCAGCATTTT